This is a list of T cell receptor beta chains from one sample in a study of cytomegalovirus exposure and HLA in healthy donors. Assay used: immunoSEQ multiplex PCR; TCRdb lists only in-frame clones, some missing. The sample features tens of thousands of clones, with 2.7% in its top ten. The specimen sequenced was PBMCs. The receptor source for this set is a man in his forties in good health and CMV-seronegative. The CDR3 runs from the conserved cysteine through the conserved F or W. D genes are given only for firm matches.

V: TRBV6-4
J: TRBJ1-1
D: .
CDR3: CASSEQGNTEAFF
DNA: TGTGCCAGCAGTGAGCAGGGGAACACTGAAGCTTTCTTT

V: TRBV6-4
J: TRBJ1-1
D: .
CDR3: CASSRVENTEAFF
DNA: TGTGCCAGCAGCAGGGTGGAGAACACTGAAGCTTTCTTT

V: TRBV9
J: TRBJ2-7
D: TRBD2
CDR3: CASSVSGGAGSYEQYF
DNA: TGTGCCAGCAGCGTCTCGGGGGGGGCTGGGAGCTACGAGCAGTACTTC

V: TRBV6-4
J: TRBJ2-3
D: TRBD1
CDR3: CASSDGQGADTQYF
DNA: TGTGCCAGCAGTGACGGACAGGGGGCAGATACGCAGTATTTT

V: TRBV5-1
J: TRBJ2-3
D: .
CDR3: CASSLDSSSALRTDTQYF
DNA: TGCGCCAGCAGCTTGGACAGCTCTAGCGCCCTGAGGACAGATACGCAGTATTTT

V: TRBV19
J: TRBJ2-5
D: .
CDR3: CASSRTASQETQYF
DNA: TGTGCCAGTTCAAGGACAGCTTCCCAAGAGACCCAGTACTTC

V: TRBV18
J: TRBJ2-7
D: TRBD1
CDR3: CASSPLQGPYEQYF
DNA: TGTGCCAGCTCACCCCTACAGGGGCCCTACGAGCAGTACTTC

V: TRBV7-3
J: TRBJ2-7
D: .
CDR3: CASSLGSTGEQYF
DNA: TGTGCCAGCAGCTTAGGTTCGACGGGGGAGCAGTACTTC

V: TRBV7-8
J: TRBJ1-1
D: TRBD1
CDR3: CASSLQGGASEAFF
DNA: TGTGCCAGCAGCTTACAGGGGGGTGCCAGTGAAGCTTTCTTT

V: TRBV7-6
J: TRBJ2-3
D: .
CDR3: CASSKAGSTDTQYF
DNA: TGTGCCAGCAGCAAGGCGGGAAGCACAGATACGCAGTATTTT

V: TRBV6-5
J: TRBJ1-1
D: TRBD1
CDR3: CASSEQGENTEAFF
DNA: TGTGCCAGCAGTGAACAGGGGGAGAACACTGAAGCTTTCTTT

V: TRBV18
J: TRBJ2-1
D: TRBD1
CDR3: CASLLDRGSDNEQFF
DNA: TGTGCCAGTCTACTTGACAGGGGGTCCGACAATGAGCAGTTCTTC

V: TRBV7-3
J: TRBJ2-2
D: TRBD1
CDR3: CASRSGTGTGELFF
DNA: TGTGCCAGCAGATCCGGGACAGGGACCGGGGAGCTGTTTTTT

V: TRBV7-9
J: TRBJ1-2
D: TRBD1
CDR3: CASTQTGGYGYTF
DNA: TGTGCCAGCACCCAAACAGGGGGTTATGGCTACACCTTC

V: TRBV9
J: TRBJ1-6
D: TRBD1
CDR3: CASSGPGQGNSPLHF
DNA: TGTGCCAGCAGCGGGCCGGGACAGGGGAATTCACCCCTCCACTTT

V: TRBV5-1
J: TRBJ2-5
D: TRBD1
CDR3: CASSLQPGQGFETQYF
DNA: TGCGCCAGCAGCTTACAACCGGGACAGGGCTTCGAGACCCAGTACTTC